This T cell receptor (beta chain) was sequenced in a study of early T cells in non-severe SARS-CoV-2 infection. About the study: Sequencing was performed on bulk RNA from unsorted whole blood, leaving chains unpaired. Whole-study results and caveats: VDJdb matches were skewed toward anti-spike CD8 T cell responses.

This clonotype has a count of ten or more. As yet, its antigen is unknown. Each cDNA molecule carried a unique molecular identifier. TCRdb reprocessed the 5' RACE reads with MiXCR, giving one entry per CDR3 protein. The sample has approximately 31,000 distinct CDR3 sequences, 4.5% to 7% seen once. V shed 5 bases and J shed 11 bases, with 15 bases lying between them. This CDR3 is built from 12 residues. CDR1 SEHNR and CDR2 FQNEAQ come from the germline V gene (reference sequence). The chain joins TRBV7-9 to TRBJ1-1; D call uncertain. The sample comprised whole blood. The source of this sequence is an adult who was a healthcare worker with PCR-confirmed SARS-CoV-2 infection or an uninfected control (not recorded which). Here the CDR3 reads CASSQGYRRAFF. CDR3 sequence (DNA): TGTGCCAGCAGCCAAGGGTACCGCCGGGCTTTCTTT.